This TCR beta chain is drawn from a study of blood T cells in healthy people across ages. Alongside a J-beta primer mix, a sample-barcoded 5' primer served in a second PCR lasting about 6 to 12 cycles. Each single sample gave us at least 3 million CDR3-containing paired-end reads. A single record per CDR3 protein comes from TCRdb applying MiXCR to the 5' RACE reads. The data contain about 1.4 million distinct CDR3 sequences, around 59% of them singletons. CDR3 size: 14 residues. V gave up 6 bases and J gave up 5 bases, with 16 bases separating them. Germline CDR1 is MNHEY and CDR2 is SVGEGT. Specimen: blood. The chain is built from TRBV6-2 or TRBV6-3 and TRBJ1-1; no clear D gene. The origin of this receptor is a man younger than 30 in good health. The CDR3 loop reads CASRPGSGGTEAFF. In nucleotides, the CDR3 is TGTGCCAGCAGGCCCGGGTCCGGTGGGACTGAAGCTTTCTTT.